Listed below are T cell receptor beta chains from one sample, sequenced in a study of blood T cells in healthy people across ages. Each CDR3 protein is one row after TCRdb ran MiXCR on the 5' RACE reads. The sample consists of roughly 800,000 distinct CDR3 sequences, approximately 35% of them appearing once. The specimen sequenced was blood. The receptors here all came from a man younger than 35 in good health. The CDR3 runs from the conserved cysteine through the conserved F or W. A D gene is named only where the DNA matches it firmly. Clone size is shown for a subset of rows, as once, few, many or a class of expanded clone.

D gene	V gene	J gene	clone size	CDR3 DNA	CDR3 protein
.	TRBV5-1	TRBJ2-7	many	TGCGCCAGCAGCTTGAGAGGCCTATCCTACGAGCAGTACTTC	CASSLRGLSYEQYF
TRBD1	TRBV12-3/TRBV12-4	TRBJ1-2	many	TGTGCCAGCAGTCCGACAGGGAACGACTATGGCTACACCTTC	CASSPTGNDYGYTF
TRBD2	TRBV4-3	TRBJ2-1	.	TGCGCCAGCAGCCTCGTACTAGCGGGGGGGCGAAATGAGCAGTTCTTC	CASSLVLAGGRNEQFF
.	TRBV18	TRBJ2-5	few	TGTGCCAGCTCACCCCAGGACAGCCAAGAGACCCAGTACTTC	CASSPQDSQETQYF
.	TRBV29-1	TRBJ2-7	.	TGCAGCGTTGGGACAGTGAATCCTGGTTACAATGAGAAGTACTTC	CSVGTVNPGYNEKYF
TRBD1	TRBV5-1	TRBJ1-5	.	TGCGCCAGCAGTCGGGGGACAGGCTCTAATCAGCCCCAGCATTTT	CASSRGTGSNQPQHF
.	TRBV21-1	TRBJ2-1	.	TGTGCCAGCAGCAAACGCGGCGGGGGGCCCCAGAGGTACAATGAGCAGTTCTTC	CASSKRGGGPQRYNEQFF
.	TRBV4-2	TRBJ1-1	few	TGTGCCAGCAGCCCTCGACATGGCGGGGACACTGAAGCTTTCTTT	CASSPRHGGDTEAFF
.	TRBV6-2/TRBV6-3	TRBJ1-2	many	TGTGCCAGCAGTCCCGACAGAATCTATGGCTACACCTTC	CASSPDRIYGYTF
.	TRBV7-3	TRBJ2-1	many	TGTGCCAGCAGTCTCCTAGGTGAGCAGTTCTTC	CASSLLGEQFF
TRBD2	TRBV18	TRBJ2-7	few	TGTGCCAGCTCACCACCTACCGGGGGGACCCACAATGAGCAGTACTTC	CASSPPTGGTHNEQYF
TRBD2	TRBV9	TRBJ2-3	few	TGTGCCAGCAGCCATCCGGGACTAGCGGTTACAGATACGCAGTATTTT	CASSHPGLAVTDTQYF
.	TRBV12-3/TRBV12-4	TRBJ2-3	.	TGTGCCAGCAGTTTAACTCTAGTGGGAACAGATGTGCAGTATTTT	CASSLTLVGTDVQYF
.	TRBV28	TRBJ2-3	.	TGTGCCAGCAGTTTGGATACTTGGACAGATACGCAGTATTTT	CASSLDTWTDTQYF
.	TRBV3-1	TRBJ2-5	many	TGTGCCAGCAGCCAAGTTTCTTCAGAGACCCAGTACTTC	CASSQVSSETQYF
.	TRBV5-1	TRBJ1-1	few	TGCGCCAGCAGCTCCGACATCCTGGCGACTGAAGCTTTCTTT	CASSSDILATEAFF
.	TRBV24-1	TRBJ2-7	.	TGTGCCACCAGTGATTGGCCAGCTAACAATGAGCAGTACTTC	CATSDWPANNEQYF
TRBD1	TRBV11-2	TRBJ1-5	.	TGTGCCAGCAGCTTGACAGGGGAGGGCAATCAGCCCCAGCATTTT	CASSLTGEGNQPQHF
.	TRBV6-2/TRBV6-3	TRBJ1-1	once	TGTGCCAGCAGCCCCTTAGCGGGGACGAGCACTGAAGCTTTCTTT	CASSPLAGTSTEAFF
.	TRBV29-1	TRBJ1-2	.	TGCAGCGTTGTAGTCATGGAGTATGGCTACACCTTC	CSVVVMEYGYTF
TRBD2	TRBV7-2	TRBJ2-3	.	TGTGCCGGCAGCTTGGGACTAGCAAGCACAGATACGCAGTATTTT	CAGSLGLASTDTQYF
TRBD1	TRBV20-1	TRBJ1-1	.	TGCAGTGCTAGGCCCCCTACAGGGGCGGACACTGAAGCTTTCTTT	CSARPPTGADTEAFF
.	TRBV25-1	TRBJ2-3	.	TGTGCCAGCAGTGACGAACGGAGCACAGATACGCAGTATTTT	CASSDERSTDTQYF
.	TRBV28	TRBJ2-4	many	TGTGCCAGCAGTGGGGGCAAAAACATTCAGTACTTC	CASSGGKNIQYF
TRBD2	TRBV12-3/TRBV12-4	TRBJ2-1	many	TGTGCCAGCAGTTCTAGCGGGGGGCCTTACAATGAGCAGTTCTTC	CASSSSGGPYNEQFF
.	TRBV29-1	TRBJ1-1	few	TGCAGCGTTGAAGAACGGACAGATGAAGCTTTCTTT	CSVEERTDEAFF
.	TRBV2	TRBJ2-7	.	TGTGCCCTCGACCAGGGGAGCTCCTACGAGCAGTACTTC	CALDQGSSYEQYF
.	TRBV15	TRBJ2-1	few	TGTGCCACCAGCAGAGATTTGAACAGACTTTACAATGAGCAGTTCTTC	CATSRDLNRLYNEQFF
.	TRBV6-2/TRBV6-3	TRBJ2-5	few	TGTGCCAGCAGTTACTTGGGGTTGGGCAGAGAGACCCAGTACTTC	CASSYLGLGRETQYF
TRBD1	TRBV5-1	TRBJ2-5	.	TGCGCCAGCAGCTTGGCCATCACAGGGGCTGAGTCCAGGGCTTCCTACAAGCAGTACTTC	CASSLAITGAESRASYKQYF
TRBD2	TRBV5-1	TRBJ2-2	.	TGCGCCAGCAACTTAGCGGGGGCGAGCACCGGGGAGCTGTTTTTT	CASNLAGASTGELFF